This TCR beta chain stems from a study of identical twins. General study results and limits: Analyses based on zero insertions could be partly confounded by invariant MAIT and iNKT cells. Model-predicted out-of-frame TCR alpha sharing fell below observed values in monozygotic twins. Researchers reported weaker excess twin sharing in beta out-of-frame sequences.

Comments on this clonotype: Its antigen is as yet unknown.

The CDR3 is made up of 16 amino acids. Per germline, CDR1 SNHLY and CDR2 FYNNEI. V was clipped by 3 bases and J by 6 bases; unmatched bases: 6. TCRdb processed the 5' RACE reads anew with MiXCR; each CDR3 protein has one entry. The sample has approximately 300,000 distinct CDR3 sequences, roughly 10% seen once; the top ten hold roughly 7%. The donors were all healthy and Caucasian. The same specimen was also included in a second study, on yellow fever vaccine responses in identical twins.

This chain uses TRBV2 with TRBJ2-2; the match to TRBD2 covers 11 bases. The sequenced material came from CD8+ T cells sorted from blood. This clonotype was obtained from a woman aged 18-29 years in good health. In DNA form, the CDR3 reads TGTGCCAGCAGTGATCCTAGCGGGAGGCGGGCCGGGGAGCTGTTTTTT. This encodes CASSDPSGRRAGELFF.